This TCR beta chain is from a study of tumor-infiltrating lymphocytes in primary liver carcinoma. RNA and DNA were co-extracted from about 19-30 mg of unsorted bulk tissue. Researchers generated TCR beta cDNA from roughly 510 ng of total RNA, relying on a constant-region primer. Three-round nested multiplex PCR performed with slightly modified ARM-PCR produced the TCR beta libraries. Use of TRBV1-TRBV30 forward primers with a C-beta reverse primer characterized the first two PCR rounds, which lasted around 11 cycles each. MiXCR, applied by TCRdb to the multiplex PCR reads, yields one record per CDR3 protein. Here the sample spans 50,000 to 70,000 distinct CDR3 sequences, about two thirds being singletons. CDR3 length: 15 amino acids. V trimming: 4 bases; J trimming: 8 bases; junction bases outside the gene matches: 4. The germline gives CDR1 MDHEN, CDR2 SYDVKM.

The source material was liver tumor tissue from sampling region 2. Subset denoted: tumor region T2, inferior pole. This sequence joins TRBV28 and TRBJ2-1; TRBD2 matches 14 bases. The sequence derives from a man in his forties with primary liver carcinoma and hepatitis B virus infection. CDR3 coding DNA: TGTGCCAGCAGTTCGACTAGCGGGAGGGCGGATGAGCAGTTCTTC. It codes for CASSSTSGRADEQFF.